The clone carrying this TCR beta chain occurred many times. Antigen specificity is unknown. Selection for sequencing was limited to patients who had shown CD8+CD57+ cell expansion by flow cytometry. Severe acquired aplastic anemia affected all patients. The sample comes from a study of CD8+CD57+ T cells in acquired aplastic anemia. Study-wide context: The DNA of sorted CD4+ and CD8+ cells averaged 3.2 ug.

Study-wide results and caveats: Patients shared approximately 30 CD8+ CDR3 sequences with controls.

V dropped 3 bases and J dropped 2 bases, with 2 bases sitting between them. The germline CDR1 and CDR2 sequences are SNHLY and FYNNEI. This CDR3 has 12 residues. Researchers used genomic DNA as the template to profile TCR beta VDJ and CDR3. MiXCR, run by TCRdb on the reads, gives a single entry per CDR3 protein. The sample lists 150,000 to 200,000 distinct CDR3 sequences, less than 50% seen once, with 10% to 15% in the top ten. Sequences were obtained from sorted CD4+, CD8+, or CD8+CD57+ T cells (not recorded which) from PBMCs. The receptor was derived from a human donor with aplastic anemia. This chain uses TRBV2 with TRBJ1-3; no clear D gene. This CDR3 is CASSEAGNTIYF. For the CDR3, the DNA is TGTGCCAGCAGTGAGGCTGGAAACACCATATATTTT.